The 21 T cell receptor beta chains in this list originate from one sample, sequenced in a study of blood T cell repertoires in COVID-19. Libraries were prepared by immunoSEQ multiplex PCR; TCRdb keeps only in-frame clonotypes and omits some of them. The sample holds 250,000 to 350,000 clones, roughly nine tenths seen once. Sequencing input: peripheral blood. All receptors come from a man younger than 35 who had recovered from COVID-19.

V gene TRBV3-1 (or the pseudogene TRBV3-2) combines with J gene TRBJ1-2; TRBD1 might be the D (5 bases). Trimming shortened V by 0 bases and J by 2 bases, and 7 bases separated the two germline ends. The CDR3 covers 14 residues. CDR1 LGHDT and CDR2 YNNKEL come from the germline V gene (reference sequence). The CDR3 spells CASSQDRQNYGYTF. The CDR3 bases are TGTGCCAGCAGCCAAGATAGACAGAACTATGGCTACACCTTC.

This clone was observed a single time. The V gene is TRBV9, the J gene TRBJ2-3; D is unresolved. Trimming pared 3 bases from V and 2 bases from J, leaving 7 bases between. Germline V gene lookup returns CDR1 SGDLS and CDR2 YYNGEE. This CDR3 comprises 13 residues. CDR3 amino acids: CASSALITDTQYF. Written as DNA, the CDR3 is TGTGCCAGCAGCGCACTAATCACAGATACGCAGTATTTT.

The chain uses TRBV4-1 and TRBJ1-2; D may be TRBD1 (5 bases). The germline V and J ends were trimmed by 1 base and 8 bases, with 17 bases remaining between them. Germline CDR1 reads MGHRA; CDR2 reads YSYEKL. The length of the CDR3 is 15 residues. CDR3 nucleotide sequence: TGCGCCAGCAGCCAAGGCTCAGGACACGCGGTAGGCTACACCTTC. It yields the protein CASSQGSGHAVGYTF.

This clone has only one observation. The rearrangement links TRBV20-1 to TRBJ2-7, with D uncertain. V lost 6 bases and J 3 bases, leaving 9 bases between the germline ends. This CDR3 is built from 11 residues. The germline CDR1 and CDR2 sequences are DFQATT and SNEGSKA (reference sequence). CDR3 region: CSAAVLYEQYF. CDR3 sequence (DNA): TGCAGTGCGGCGGTCCTCTACGAGCAGTACTTC.

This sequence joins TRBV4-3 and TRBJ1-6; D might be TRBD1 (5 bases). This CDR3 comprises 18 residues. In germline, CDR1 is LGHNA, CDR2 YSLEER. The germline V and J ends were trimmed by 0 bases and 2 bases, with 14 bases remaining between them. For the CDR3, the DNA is TGCGCCAGCAGCCAAGATCCCCAGGGTAGCACCTATAATTCACCCCTCCACTTT. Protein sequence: CASSQDPQGSTYNSPLHF.

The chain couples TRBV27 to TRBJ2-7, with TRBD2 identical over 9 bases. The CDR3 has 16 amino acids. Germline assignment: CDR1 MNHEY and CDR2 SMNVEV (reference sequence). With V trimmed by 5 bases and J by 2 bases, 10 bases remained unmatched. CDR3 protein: CASSPLGASGAYEQYF. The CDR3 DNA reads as TGTGCCAGCAGTCCGCTCGGGGCTAGCGGGGCCTACGAGCAGTACTTC.

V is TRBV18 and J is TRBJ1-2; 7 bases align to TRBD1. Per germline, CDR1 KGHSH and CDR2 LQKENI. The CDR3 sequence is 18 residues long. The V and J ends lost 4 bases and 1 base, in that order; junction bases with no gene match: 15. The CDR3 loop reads CASSLSSQGPTINYGYTF. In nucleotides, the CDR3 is TGTGCCAGCTCACTTTCCTCACAGGGGCCCACTATTAACTATGGCTACACCTTC. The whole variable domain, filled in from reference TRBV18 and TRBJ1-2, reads NAGVMQNPRHLVRRRGQEARLRCSPMKGHSHVYWYRQLPEEGLKFMVYLQKENIIDESGMPKERFSAEFPKEGPSILRIQQVVRGDSAAYFCASSLSSQGPTINYGYTFGSGTRLTVV.

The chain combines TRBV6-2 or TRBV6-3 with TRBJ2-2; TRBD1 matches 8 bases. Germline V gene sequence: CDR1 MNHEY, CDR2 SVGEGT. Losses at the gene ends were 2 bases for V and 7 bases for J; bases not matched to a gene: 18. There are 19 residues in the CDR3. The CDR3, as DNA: TGTGCCAGCAGTTACCTACGGGCAGGGGGCGCTTTGGTCAGCGGGGAGCTGTTTTTT. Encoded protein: CASSYLRAGGALVSGELFF.

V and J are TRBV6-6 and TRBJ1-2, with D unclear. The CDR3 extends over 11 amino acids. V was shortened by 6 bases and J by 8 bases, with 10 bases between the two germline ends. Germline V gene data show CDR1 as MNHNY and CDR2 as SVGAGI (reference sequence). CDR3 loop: CASRTTMGYTF. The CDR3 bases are TGTGCCAGCAGGACCACTATGGGCTACACCTTC.

The CDR3: CASSPDRDGAFF. CDR3 coding DNA: TGCGCCAGCAGCCCGGACAGGGACGGGGCTTTCTTT. V is TRBV5-1 and J is TRBJ1-1; 8 nucleotides agree with TRBD1. This CDR3 spans 12 amino acids. Germline CDR1 is SGHRS and CDR2 is YFSETQ. After removal of 4 bases from V and 11 bases from J, the junction contained 7 bases not matched to a gene.

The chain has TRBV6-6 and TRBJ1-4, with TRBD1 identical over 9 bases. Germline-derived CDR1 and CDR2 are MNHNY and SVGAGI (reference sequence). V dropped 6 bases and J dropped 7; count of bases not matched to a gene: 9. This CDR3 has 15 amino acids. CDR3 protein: CASSLQGAYGEKLFF. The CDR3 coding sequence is TGTGCCAGCAGCCTACAGGGGGCCTACGGTGAAAAACTGTTTTTT.

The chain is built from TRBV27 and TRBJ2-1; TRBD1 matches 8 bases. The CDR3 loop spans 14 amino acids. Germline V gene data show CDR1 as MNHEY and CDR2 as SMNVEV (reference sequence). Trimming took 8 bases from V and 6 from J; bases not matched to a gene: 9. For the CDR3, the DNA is TGTGCCAGCCAAGGACAGGGATTGGGCAATGAGCAGTTCTTC. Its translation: CASQGQGLGNEQFF.

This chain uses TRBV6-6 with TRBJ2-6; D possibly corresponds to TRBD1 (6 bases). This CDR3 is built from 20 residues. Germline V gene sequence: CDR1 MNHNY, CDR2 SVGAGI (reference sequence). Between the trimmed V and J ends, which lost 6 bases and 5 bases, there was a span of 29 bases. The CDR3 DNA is TGTGCCAGCAGCCCCAGGGGTTTGGACAGCGCCGACCTCTGGGCCAACGTCCTGACTTTC. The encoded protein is CASSPRGLDSADLWANVLTF.

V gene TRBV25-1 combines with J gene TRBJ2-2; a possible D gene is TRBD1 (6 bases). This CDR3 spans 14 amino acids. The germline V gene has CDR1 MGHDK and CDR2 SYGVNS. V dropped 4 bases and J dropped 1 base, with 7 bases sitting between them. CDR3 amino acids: CASSARGNTGELFF. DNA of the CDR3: TGTGCCAGCAGTGCCAGGGGGAACACCGGGGAGCTGTTTTTT.

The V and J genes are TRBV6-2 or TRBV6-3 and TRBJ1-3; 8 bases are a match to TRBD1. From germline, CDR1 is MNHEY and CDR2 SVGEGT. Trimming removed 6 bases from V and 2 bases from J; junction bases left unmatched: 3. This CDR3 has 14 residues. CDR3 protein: CASSAGGPGNTIYF. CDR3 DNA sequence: TGTGCCAGCAGCGCAGGGGGCCCTGGAAACACCATATATTTT.

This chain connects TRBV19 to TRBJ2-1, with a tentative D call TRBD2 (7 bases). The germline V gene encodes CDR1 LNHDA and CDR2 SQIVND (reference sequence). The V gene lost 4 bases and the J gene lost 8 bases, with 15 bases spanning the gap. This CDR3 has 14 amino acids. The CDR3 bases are TGTGCCAGTAGTAGGAGGGGGGGCCTCGATGAGCAGTTCTTC. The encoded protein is CASSRRGGLDEQFF.

CDR3 in DNA: TGTGCCAGCAGCTTAGACAGGGGGTACTACAATGAGCAGTTCTTC. This sequence encodes CASSLDRGYYNEQFF. V is TRBV7-9 and J is TRBJ2-1; TRBD1 agrees at 8 bases. CDR1 and CDR2 from the germline V gene are SEHNR and FQNEAQ (reference sequence). J was trimmed by 3 bases and V by 1 base; bases with no gene match: 2. This CDR3 has 15 residues. Together with reference TRBV7-9 and TRBJ2-1, the CDR3 gives the full variable domain: DTGVSQNPRHKITKRGQNVTFRCDPISEHNRLYWYRQTLGQGPEFLTYFQNEAQLEKSRLLSDRFSAERPKGSFSTLEIQRTEQGDSAMYLCASSLDRGYYNEQFFGPGTRLTVL.

The CDR3 sequence: CASSLMSGPTGELFF. In DNA, the CDR3 is TGTGCCAGCAGCTTGATGTCAGGGCCCACCGGGGAGCTGTTTTTT. This chain joins TRBV5-5 and TRBJ2-2, with D possibly matching TRBD1 (5 bases). The V end lost 1 base, the J end lost 4 bases, and 11 bases lay between the germline ends. This CDR3 spans 15 amino acids. Germline values: CDR1 SGHKS, CDR2 YYEKEE (reference sequence). The full variable domain, its missing parts supplied by reference TRBV5-5 and TRBJ2-2, is DAGVTQSPTHLIKTRGQQVTLRCSPISGHKSVSWYQQVLGQGPQFIFQYYEKEERGRGNFPDRFSARQFPNYSSELNVNALLLGDSALYLCASSLMSGPTGELFFGEGSRLTVL.

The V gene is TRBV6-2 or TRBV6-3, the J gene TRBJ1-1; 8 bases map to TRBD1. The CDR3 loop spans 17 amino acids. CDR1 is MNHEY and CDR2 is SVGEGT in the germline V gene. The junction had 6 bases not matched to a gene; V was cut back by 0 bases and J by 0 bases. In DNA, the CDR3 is TGTGCCAGCAGTTACTCGCGGCAGGGGGCCATGAACACTGAAGCTTTCTTT. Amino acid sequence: CASSYSRQGAMNTEAFF.

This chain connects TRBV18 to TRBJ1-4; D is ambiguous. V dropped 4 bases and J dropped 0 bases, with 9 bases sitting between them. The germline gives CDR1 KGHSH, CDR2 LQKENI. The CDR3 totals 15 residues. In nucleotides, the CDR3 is TGTGCCAGCTCACTAGGGAGAGCAACTAATGAAAAACTGTTTTTT. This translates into CASSLGRATNEKLFF.

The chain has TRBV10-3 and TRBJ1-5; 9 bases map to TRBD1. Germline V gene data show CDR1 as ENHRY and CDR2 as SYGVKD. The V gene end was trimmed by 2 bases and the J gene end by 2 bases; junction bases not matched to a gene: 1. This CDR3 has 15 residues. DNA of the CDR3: TGTGCCATCAGTGAGGGGGACAGGGGCAATCAGCCCCAGCATTTT. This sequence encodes CAISEGDRGNQPQHF.